Reported below is one T cell receptor beta chain. Its antigen is not identified. The data belong to a study of shared clonotypes between healthy human individuals. Study background: Each donor had three CD4 naive, three CD4 memory, two CD8 naive and one CD8 memory plate. Findings and caveats of the study: Non-shared clonotypes displayed generation probabilities falling below those of clonotypes present in all four donors. Researchers sampled blood only, noting tissue repertoires likely differ.

Assay used: immunoSEQ multiplex PCR; TCRdb lists only in-frame clones, some missing. The sample records approximately 400,000 clones, 96% being singletons. This CDR3 has 12 amino acids. V was pared by 4 bases and J by 0 bases, with 6 bases between. Germline CDR1 is GTSNPN and CDR2 is SVGIG (reference sequence). All donors qualified as healthy HIV-negative adults and had experienced no recent acute infections or vaccinations. This chain uses TRBV30 with TRBJ1-1, with D unclear. Sequencing was carried out using memory CD8+ T cells sorted from blood. Subset here: CD45RO+ cells pooled with CCR7-negative TemRA cells. The origin of this receptor is a young man in good health. CDR3 region: CAWTGMNTEAFF. CDR3 DNA: TGTGCCTGGACCGGAATGAACACTGAAGCTTTCTTT.